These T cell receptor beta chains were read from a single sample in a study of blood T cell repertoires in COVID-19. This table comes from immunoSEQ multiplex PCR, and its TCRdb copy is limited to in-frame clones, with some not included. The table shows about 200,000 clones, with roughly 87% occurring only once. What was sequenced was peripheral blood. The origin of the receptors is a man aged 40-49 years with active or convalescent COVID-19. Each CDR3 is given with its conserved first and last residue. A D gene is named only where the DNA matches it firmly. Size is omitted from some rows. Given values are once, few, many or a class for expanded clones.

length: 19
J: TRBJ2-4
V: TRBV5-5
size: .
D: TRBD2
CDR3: CASSFFGATSGRSGNIQYF
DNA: TGTGCCAGCAGCTTTTTCGGGGCTACTAGCGGGAGGTCGGGAAACATTCAGTACTTC

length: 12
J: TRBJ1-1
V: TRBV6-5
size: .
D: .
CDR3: CAGADRPLEAFF
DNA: TGTGCCGGGGCGGACCGTCCCCTAGAAGCTTTCTTT

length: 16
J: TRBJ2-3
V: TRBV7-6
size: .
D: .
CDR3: CASRVSGGLSTDTQYF
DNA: TGTGCCAGCAGAGTTTCCGGGGGGCTGAGCACAGATACGCAGTATTTT

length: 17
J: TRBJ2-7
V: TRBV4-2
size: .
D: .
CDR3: CASSQEPIPATSYEQYF
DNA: TGTGCCAGCAGCCAAGAGCCGATTCCCGCCACTTCCTACGAGCAGTACTTC

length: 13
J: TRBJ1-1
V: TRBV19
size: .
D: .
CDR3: CASSFGGRTEAFF
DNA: TGTGCCAGTAGTTTTGGGGGGAGGACTGAAGCTTTCTTT

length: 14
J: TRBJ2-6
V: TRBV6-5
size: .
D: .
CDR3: CASTPGSGANVLTF
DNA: TGTGCCAGCACTCCCGGCTCTGGGGCCAACGTCCTGACTTTC

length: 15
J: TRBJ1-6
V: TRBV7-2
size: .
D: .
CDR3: CASSSSRGWNSPLHF
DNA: TGTGCCAGCAGCAGTTCCAGGGGTTGGAATTCACCCCTCCACTTT

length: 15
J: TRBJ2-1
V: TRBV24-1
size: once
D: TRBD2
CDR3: CATSDLGSGKDEQFF
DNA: TGTGCCACCAGTGATTTAGGTAGCGGGAAGGATGAGCAGTTCTTC

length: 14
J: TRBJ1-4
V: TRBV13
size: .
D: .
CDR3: CASSLAGKGEKLFF
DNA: TGTGCCAGCAGCTTAGCCGGGAAGGGAGAAAAACTGTTTTTT

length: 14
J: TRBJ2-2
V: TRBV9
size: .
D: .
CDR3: CASSAILNTGELFF
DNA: TGTGCCAGCAGCGCTATATTGAACACCGGGGAGCTGTTTTTT

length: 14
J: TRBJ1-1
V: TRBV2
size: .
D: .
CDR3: CASSYSGENTEAFF
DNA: TGTGCCAGCAGTTATTCGGGGGAGAACACTGAAGCTTTCTTT

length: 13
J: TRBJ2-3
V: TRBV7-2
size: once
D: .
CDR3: CASSFLATDTQYF
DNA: TGTGCCAGCAGCTTTCTAGCAACAGATACGCAGTATTTT

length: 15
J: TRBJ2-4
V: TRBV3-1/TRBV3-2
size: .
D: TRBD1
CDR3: CASSPSSGQGSIQYF
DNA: TGTGCCAGCAGCCCAAGTAGTGGACAGGGCAGCATTCAGTACTTC

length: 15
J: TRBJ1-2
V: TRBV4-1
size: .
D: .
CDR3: CASSQEPRGIYGYTF
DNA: TGCGCCAGCAGCCAAGAACCCAGGGGAATCTATGGCTACACCTTC

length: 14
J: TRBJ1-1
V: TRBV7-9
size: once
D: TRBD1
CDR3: CASSLSQGVLEAFF
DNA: TGTGCCAGCAGCTTATCACAGGGGGTTCTAGAGGCTTTCTTT

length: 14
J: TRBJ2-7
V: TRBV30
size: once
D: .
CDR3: CAWSSRGGRYEQYF
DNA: TGTGCCTGGAGTAGTAGGGGGGGACGATACGAGCAGTACTTC

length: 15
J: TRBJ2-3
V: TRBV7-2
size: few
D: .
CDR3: CASSLVGVSTDTQYF
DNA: TGTGCCAGCAGCTTAGTCGGGGTTAGCACAGATACGCAGTATTTT

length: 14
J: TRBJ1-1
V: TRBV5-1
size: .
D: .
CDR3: CASSVTGISTEAFF
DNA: TGCGCCAGCAGCGTTACAGGGATTAGCACTGAAGCTTTCTTT

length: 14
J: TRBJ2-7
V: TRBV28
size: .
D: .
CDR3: CASRGSGGLYEQYF
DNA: TGTGCCAGCAGAGGTAGCGGAGGTCTTTACGAGCAGTACTTC

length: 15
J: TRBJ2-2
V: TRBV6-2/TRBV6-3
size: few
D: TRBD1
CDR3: CASSRGQGKTGELFF
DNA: TGTGCCAGCAGCAGGGGACAGGGGAAGACCGGGGAGCTGTTTTTT

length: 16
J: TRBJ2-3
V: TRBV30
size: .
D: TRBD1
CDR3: CAWSEAGQDVADTQYF
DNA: TGTGCCTGGAGTGAGGCAGGACAGGATGTCGCAGATACGCAGTATTTT

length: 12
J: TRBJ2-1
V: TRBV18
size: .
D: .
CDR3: CASSPASNEQFF
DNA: TGTGCCAGCTCACCAGCTAGCAATGAGCAGTTCTTC

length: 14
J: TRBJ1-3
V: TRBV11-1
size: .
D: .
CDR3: CASSPDIAGNTIYF
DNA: TGTGCCAGCAGCCCGGACATTGCCGGAAACACCATATATTTT

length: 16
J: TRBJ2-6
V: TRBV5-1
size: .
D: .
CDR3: CASSEQAHPGANVLTF
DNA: TGCGCCAGCAGCGAACAGGCCCACCCTGGGGCCAACGTCCTGACTTTC

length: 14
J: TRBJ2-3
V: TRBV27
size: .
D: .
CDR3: CASSLLVQADTQYF
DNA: TGTGCCAGCAGTTTATTGGTCCAGGCAGATACGCAGTATTTT